Sequencing of this T cell receptor (beta chain) was carried out in a study of CD8 T cells in ankylosing spondylitis. For TCR beta, libraries came from quantitative 5'-RACE with molecular barcodes. In TCRdb, the 5' RACE reads were re-called with MiXCR into one record per CDR3 protein. The table lists 100,000 to 150,000 distinct CDR3 sequences, 12% to 15% of them singletons. With 5 bases clipped from V and 6 bases from J, the junction kept 9 bases outside the gene matches. Germline V gene data show CDR1 as SGHDN and CDR2 as FVKESK. The CDR3 runs to 15 residues. The sequenced material came from blood, either unsorted or a sorted T cell fraction (not recorded which). The rearrangement links TRBV14 to TRBJ2-5; 10 nucleotides line up with TRBD1. The sequence derives from a female donor with ankylosing spondylitis or in good health (not recorded which). The chain's CDR3 is CASSLLGQGSKTQYF. For the CDR3, the DNA is TGTGCCAGCAGCTTACTGGGACAGGGGTCGAAGACCCAGTACTTC.